This T cell receptor beta chain appears in the sequencing data of a study of T cell responses to AZD1222 COVID-19 vaccine. Study-wide results and caveats: Close to half of spike-specific TCRs reportedly recognize unmutated variant regions.

Repertoires were generated with immunoSEQ multiplex PCR, while TCRdb's copy carries only in-frame clones and drops some. The sample lists around 120,000 clones; 70% to 85% were seen once. In the case of this clone: What it recognizes is unknown.

Germline lookup yields CDR1 SNHLY and CDR2 FYNNEI. Trimming removed 7 bases at V and 6 bases at J, with 15 bases between. CDR3 length: 13 residues. The source of this sequence is an adult in good health. The chain carries TRBV2 and TRBJ1-1; the D gene is possibly TRBD1 (6 bases). Sequences were derived from peripheral blood, sampled on day 0 of AZD1222 vaccination. The CDR3 DNA sequence: TGTGCCAGCACACGACAGGCACCCTCTGAAGCTTTCTTT. It codes for CASTRQAPSEAFF.